The 15 T cell receptor beta chains below all came from one sample that was sequenced in a study of tumor-infiltrating lymphocytes in primary liver carcinoma. Germline DNA was extracted too, while blood RNA derived from unsorted whole blood. Researchers generated TCR beta cDNA from about 460 ng of total RNA, relying on a constant-region primer. Slightly modified ARM-PCR served as the procedure for the TCR beta libraries. These libraries came from three rounds of nested multiplex PCR. Researchers ran the first two PCR rounds for around 10 cycles each with TRBV1-TRBV30 forward primers and a C-beta reverse primer. TCRdb re-analysed the multiplex PCR reads in MiXCR, keeping a single row per CDR3 protein. The sample has about 200,000 distinct CDR3 sequences, around 60% seen once. The sequenced sample was peripheral blood. The receptors derive from a woman aged 55-69 years with primary liver carcinoma and hepatitis B virus infection.

Concerning this clonotype: A read error may explain this, as a much larger clone is one base away. This chain joins TRBV5-4 and TRBJ2-1; 8 bases match TRBD2. The germline V gene encodes CDR1 SGHNT and CDR2 YYREEE (reference sequence). CDR3 length: 14 amino acids. V gave up 4 bases and J gave up 6 bases; unmatched junction bases: 6. CDR3 amino acids: CASSLQGLVNEQFF. DNA of the CDR3: TGTGCCAGCAGCCTTCAGGGACTAGTCAATGAGCAGTTCTTC.

A word on this clonotype: Given a much more abundant clone one base away, this may be a read error. V and J are TRBV29-1 and TRBJ2-1, with 9 bases that match TRBD2. The CDR3 runs 13 residues. Germline V gene data show CDR1 as SQVTM and CDR2 as ANQGSEA. The CDR3 nucleotides are TGCCGCGGGGGGGGACAGAGCATCAATGAGCAGTTCTTC. This translates into CRGGGQSINEQFF.

As concerns this clonotype: The CDR3 ends on some other residue instead of the conserved phenylalanine or tryptophan, so this is likely a read error. The chain uses TRBV6-1 and TRBJ2-3; TRBD1 matches at 8 bases. The germline V gene encodes CDR1 MNHNS and CDR2 SASEGT. The CDR3 contains 15 residues. In DNA form, the CDR3 reads TGTACCAGTAGTGAAGCGACAGGGGGCACAGATACGCAGTATCTT. It is translated as CTSSEATGGTDTQYL.

DNA of the CDR3: TGCGCCAGCGGGGTCGGACTACAGGGGGCAGGCGGGGAGCTGTTTTTT. Its translation: CASGVGLQGAGGELFF. The J gene is TRBJ2-2, the V gene TRBV5-1; 9 nucleotides align to TRBD1. J lost 7 bases, V lost 7 bases, and 14 bases had no gene match. CDR3 length: 16 amino acids. Germline CDR1 reads SGHRS; CDR2 reads YFSETQ.

To note about this clonotype: A much more abundant neighbour one base away suggests this may be a read error. This is likely a read error, given that the CDR3 carries no conserved phenylalanine or tryptophan at its end. The chain couples TRBV6-2 or TRBV6-3 to TRBJ2-7; TRBD2 matches 10 bases. CDR3 length equals 16 residues. Losses at the gene ends were 4 bases for V and 0 bases for J; bases not matched to a gene: 6. Germline V gene sequence: CDR1 MNHEY, CDR2 SVGEGT. The CDR3 nucleotides read TGTGCCAGCAGTTTTACAGCGGGAGGGCACTCCTACGAGCAGTACTTA. Translating it yields CASSFTAGGHSYEQYL.

Details on this clonotype: A much larger clone sits a single nucleotide away, making a read error possible. The V call is TRBV12-5, the J call TRBJ2-7, with TRBD2 as a possible D gene (6 bases). CDR3 size: 16 residues. Per the germline V gene, CDR1 is LGHNT and CDR2 is FRNRAP. The CDR3 is CAGGLVLAGFQYEQYF. In nucleotides, the CDR3 is TGTGCTGGTGGTTTGGTACTAGCTGGATTCCAGTACGAGCAGTACTTC.

This clonotype was observed many times. The chain uses TRBV12-5 and TRBJ2-3; 7 nucleotides align to TRBD2. Germline CDR1 reads LGHNT; CDR2 reads FRNRAP. The CDR3 loop spans 16 amino acids. The V segment lost 1 base and the J segment 4 bases; nucleotides outside the gene matches: 8. CDR3 nucleotides: TGTGCTAGTGGTTTGGGCACACTAGCGCACTCAGATACGCAGTATTTT. Translated, it gives CASGLGTLAHSDTQYF.

As regards this clonotype: This may arise from a read error, as a much more abundant clone is one base away. This chain links TRBV6-5 with TRBJ2-7, with D possibly matching TRBD2 (5 bases). This CDR3 is 15 amino acids long. Germline V gene sequence: CDR1 MNHEY, CDR2 SVGAGI. Trimming pared 2 bases from V and 2 bases from J, leaving 13 bases between. Here the CDR3 DNA reads TGTGCCAGCAGTTACAGGCTAGTGGGAGCCTACGAGCAGTACTTC. It specifies CASSYRLVGAYEQYF.

The chain carries TRBV4-2 and TRBJ1-4, with D hard to call. Looked up from germline, CDR1 is LGHNA and CDR2 is YNFKEQ. The CDR3 is 13 residues long. Trimming removed 0 bases from V and 13 bases from J, with 12 bases in between. The CDR3 loop is CASSQEGHIALFF. In DNA, the CDR3 is TGTGCCAGCAGCCAAGAAGGCCACATAGCACTGTTTTTT.

This clonotype was seen many times. The rearrangement uses TRBV29-1 and TRBJ2-4, with TRBD1 matching 7 bases. The CDR3 loop spans 12 amino acids. In germline, CDR1 is SQVTM, CDR2 ANQGSEA. J gave up 7 bases and V 6 bases, and 6 bases lay outside the gene matches. The CDR3 sequence is CSVKGASNIQYF. The CDR3, as DNA: TGCAGCGTCAAGGGGGCGAGTAACATTCAGTACTTC.

With respect to this clonotype: Possible read error: a much larger clone is one base away. The chain links TRBV6-2 or TRBV6-3 to TRBJ2-4; either TRBD1 or TRBD2 may fit D (5 bases each). Germline CDR1 is MNHEY and CDR2 is SVGEGT. The CDR3 sequence is 14 residues long. CDR3 nucleotides: TGTGCCAACAGTAACCCTACTGGGGGTCTTGTTCAGTACTTC. It specifies CANSNPTGGLVQYF.

This clonotype has only one observation. Because the CDR3 is missing its conserved closing phenylalanine or tryptophan, this is likely a read error. The chain is built from TRBV11-2 and TRBJ2-2, with 8 bases identical to TRBD1. The CDR3 is made up of 17 amino acids. V lost 8 bases and J lost 6; bases outside the gene matches: 17. The germline V gene encodes CDR1 SGHAT and CDR2 FQNNGV. The CDR3 protein is CASAISGRGLVAGELFC. In nucleotides, the CDR3 is TGTGCCAGCGCAATTTCGGGCAGGGGGCTCGTCGCCGGGGAGCTGTTTTGT.

For this clonotype: Just one base apart from a much larger clone, this may be a read error. This chain connects TRBV4-1 to TRBJ1-6, with a possible D match to TRBD1 (5 bases). Germline values: CDR1 MGHRA, CDR2 YSYEKL. This CDR3 has 15 amino acids. Here the CDR3 reads CASNQSGRANSPLHF. CDR3 nucleotides: TGCGCCAGCAACCAATCTGGCAGGGCTAATTCACCCCTCCACTTT.

A note on this clonotype: The CDR3 does not close with the conserved phenylalanine or tryptophan, likely indicating a read error. V gene TRBV12-3 or TRBV12-4 combines with J gene TRBJ2-7; 9 nucleotides align to TRBD1. This CDR3 region has 14 residues. Trimming at V came to 4 bases and at J to 2 bases, leaving 3 bases not matched to a gene. The CDR3 DNA follows: TGTGCCAGCAGTTCGGGACAGGGTACCTACGAGCAGTACCTC. As protein: CASSSGQGTYEQYL.

This clonotype has only one observation. Since a much larger clone is just one base distant, this may be a read error. This chain links TRBV7-8 with TRBJ2-6; D may be TRBD2 (6 bases). V gave up 1 base and J gave up 3 bases, with 22 bases separating them. Germline loops: CDR1 SGHVS, CDR2 FQNEAQ. The CDR3 contains 20 residues. CDR3 in DNA: TGTGCCAGCAGCTTAGAACGGGGTGCGGGAAGGAGGTTTGGGGCCAACGTCCTGACTTTC. This sequence encodes CASSLERGAGRRFGANVLTF. Supplemented by reference TRBV7-8 and TRBJ2-6, the full variable domain reads GAGVSQSPRYKVAKRGQDVALRCDPISGHVSLFWYQQALGQGPEFLTYFQNEAQLDKSGLPSDRFFAERPEGSVSTLKIQRTQQEDSAVYLCASSLERGAGRRFGANVLTFGAGSRLTVL.